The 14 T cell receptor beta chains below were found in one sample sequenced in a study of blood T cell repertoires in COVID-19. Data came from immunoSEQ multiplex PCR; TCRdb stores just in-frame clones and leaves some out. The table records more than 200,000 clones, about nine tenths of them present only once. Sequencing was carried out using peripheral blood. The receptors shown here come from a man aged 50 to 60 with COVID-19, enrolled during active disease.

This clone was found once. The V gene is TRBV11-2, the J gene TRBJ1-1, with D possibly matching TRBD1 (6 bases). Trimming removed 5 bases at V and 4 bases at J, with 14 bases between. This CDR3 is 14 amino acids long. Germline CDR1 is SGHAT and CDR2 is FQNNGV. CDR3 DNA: TGTGCCAGCAGCAGGACAGACCCGGGCACTGAAGCTTTCTTT. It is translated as CASSRTDPGTEAFF. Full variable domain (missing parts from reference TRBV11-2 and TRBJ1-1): EAGVAQSPRYKIIEKRQSVAFWCNPISGHATLYWYQQILGQGPKLLIQFQNNGVVDDSQLPKDRFSAERLKGVDSTLKIQPAKLEDSAVYLCASSRTDPGTEAFFGQGTRLTVV.

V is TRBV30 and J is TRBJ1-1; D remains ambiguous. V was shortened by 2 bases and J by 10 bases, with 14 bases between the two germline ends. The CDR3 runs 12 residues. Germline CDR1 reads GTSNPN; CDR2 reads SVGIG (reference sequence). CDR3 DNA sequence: TGTGCCTGGAGTCCCCCTGGGAGGGTAGCTTTCTTT. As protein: CAWSPPGRVAFF. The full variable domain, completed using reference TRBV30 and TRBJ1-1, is SQTIHQWPATLVQPVGSPLSLECTVEGTSNPNLYWYRQAAGRGLQLLFYSVGIGQISSEVPQNLSASRPQDRQFILSSKKLLLSDSGFYLCAWSPPGRVAFFGQGTRLTVV.

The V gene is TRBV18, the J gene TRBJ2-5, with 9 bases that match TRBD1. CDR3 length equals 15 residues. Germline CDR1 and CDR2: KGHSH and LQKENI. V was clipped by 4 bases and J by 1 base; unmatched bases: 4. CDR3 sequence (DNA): TGTGCCAGCTCACGACAGGGACAGGGCCAAGAGACCCAGTACTTC. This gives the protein CASSRQGQGQETQYF.

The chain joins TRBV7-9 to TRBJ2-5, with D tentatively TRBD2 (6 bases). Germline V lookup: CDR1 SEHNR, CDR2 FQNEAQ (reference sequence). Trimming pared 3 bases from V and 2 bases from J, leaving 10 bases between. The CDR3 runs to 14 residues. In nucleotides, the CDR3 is TGTGCCAGCAGCTTGATGGAGGGGCAAGAGACCCAGTACTTC. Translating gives CASSLMEGQETQYF. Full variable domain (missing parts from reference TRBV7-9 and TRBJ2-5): DTGVSQNPRHKITKRGQNVTFRCDPISEHNRLYWYRQTLGQGPEFLTYFQNEAQLEKSRLLSDRFSAERPKGSFSTLEIQRTEQGDSAMYLCASSLMEGQETQYFGPGTRLLVL.

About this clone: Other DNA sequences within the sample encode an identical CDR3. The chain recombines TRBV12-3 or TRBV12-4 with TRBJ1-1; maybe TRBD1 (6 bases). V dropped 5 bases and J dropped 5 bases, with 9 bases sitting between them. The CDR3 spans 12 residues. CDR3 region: CASSLQGTEAFF. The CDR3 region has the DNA TGTGCCAGCAGTCTTCAGGGGACTGAAGCTTTCTTT.

This CDR3 reads CASSLVQGPSYEQYF. The CDR3 nucleotides read TGTGCCAGCAGCTTAGTCCAGGGCCCCTCTTACGAGCAGTACTTC. This sequence joins TRBV7-9 and TRBJ2-7, with a possible D match to TRBD1 (5 bases). Trimming took off 1 base at V and 4 bases at J, with 14 bases between the two ends. This CDR3 has 15 residues. Germline V CDR1 and CDR2: SEHNR, FQNEAQ (reference sequence).

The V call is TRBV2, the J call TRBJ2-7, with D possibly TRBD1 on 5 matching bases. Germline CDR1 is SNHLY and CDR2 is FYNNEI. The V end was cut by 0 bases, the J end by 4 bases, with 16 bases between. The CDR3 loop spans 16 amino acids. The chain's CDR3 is CASSEASRVRAYEQYF. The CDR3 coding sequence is TGTGCCAGCAGTGAAGCTTCCCGGGTCAGGGCATACGAGCAGTACTTC.

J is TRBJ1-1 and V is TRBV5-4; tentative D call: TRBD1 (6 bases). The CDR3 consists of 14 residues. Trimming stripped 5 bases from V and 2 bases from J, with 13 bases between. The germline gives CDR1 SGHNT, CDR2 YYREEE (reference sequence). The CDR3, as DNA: TGTGCCAGCAGTCTAGGGGGTACAAACACTGAAGCTTTCTTT. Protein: CASSLGGTNTEAFF.

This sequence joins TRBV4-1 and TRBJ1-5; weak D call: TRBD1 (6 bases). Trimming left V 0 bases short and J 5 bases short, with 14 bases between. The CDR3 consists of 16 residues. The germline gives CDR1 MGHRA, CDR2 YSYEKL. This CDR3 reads CASSQDEGEGYQPQHF. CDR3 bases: TGCGCCAGCAGCCAAGATGAGGGGGAGGGGTATCAGCCCCAGCATTTT.

CDR3 sequence: CASSLRPGQTKYEQYF. The CDR3 DNA is TGTGCCAGCAGCTTAAGACCGGGACAGACGAAGTACGAGCAGTACTTC. The chain couples TRBV7-8 to TRBJ2-7; TRBD1 matches at 7 bases. There are 16 residues in the CDR3. Per the germline V gene, CDR1 is SGHVS and CDR2 is FQNEAQ. J was trimmed by 4 bases and V by 2 bases; bases with no gene match: 11.

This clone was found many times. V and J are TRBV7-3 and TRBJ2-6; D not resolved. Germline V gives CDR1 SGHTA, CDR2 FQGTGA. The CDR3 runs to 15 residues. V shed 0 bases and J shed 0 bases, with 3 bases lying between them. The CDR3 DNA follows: TGTGCCAGCAGCTTAACTATCTCTGGGGCCAACGTCCTGACTTTC. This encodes CASSLTISGANVLTF.

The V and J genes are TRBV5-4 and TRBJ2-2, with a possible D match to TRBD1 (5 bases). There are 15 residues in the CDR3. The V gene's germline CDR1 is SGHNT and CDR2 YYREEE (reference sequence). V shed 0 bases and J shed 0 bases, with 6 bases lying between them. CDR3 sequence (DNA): TGTGCCAGCAGCTTGGACAGGACGAACACCGGGGAGCTGTTTTTT. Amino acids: CASSLDRTNTGELFF. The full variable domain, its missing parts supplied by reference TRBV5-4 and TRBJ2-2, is ETGVTQSPTHLIKTRGQQVTLRCSSQSGHNTVSWYQQALGQGPQFIFQYYREEENGRGNFPPRFSGLQFPNYSSELNVNALELDDSALYLCASSLDRTNTGELFFGEGSRLTVL.

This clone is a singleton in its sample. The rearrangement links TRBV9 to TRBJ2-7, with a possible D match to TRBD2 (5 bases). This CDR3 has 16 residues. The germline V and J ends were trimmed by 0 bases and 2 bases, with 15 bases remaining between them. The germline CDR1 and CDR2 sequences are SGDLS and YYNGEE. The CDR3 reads CASSVEVGAVAYEQYF. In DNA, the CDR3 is TGTGCCAGCAGCGTAGAAGTAGGAGCGGTGGCCTACGAGCAGTACTTC.

CDR3 protein: CASSSGHSNTEAFF. The CDR3 nucleotides are TGTGCCAGCAGCTCGGGACATTCGAACACTGAAGCTTTCTTT. The chain uses TRBV11-2 and TRBJ1-1, with a tentative D call TRBD1 (6 bases). The V and J ends lost 4 bases and 1 base respectively, with 10 bases between them. CDR1 is SGHAT, CDR2 FQNNGV, per germline. The CDR3 sequence is 14 residues long.